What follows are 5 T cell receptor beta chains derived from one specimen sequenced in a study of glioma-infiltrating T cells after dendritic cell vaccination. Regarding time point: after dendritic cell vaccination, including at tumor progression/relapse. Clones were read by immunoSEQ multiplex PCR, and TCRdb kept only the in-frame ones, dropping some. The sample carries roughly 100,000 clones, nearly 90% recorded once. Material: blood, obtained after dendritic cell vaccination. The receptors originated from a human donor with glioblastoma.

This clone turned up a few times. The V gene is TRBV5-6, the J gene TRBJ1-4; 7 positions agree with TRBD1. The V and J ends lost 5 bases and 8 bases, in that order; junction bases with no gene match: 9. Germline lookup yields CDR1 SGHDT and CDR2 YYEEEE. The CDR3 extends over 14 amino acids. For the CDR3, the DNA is TGTGCCAGCAGGGAGAGACAGGGCGCGGAAAAACTGTTTTTT. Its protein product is CASRERQGAEKLFF.

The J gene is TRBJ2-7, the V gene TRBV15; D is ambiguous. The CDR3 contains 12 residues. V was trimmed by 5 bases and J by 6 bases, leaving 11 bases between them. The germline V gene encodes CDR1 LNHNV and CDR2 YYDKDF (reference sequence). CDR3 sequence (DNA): TGTGCCACCAGCCTCGGGTTCGGCGAGCAGTACTTC. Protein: CATSLGFGEQYF. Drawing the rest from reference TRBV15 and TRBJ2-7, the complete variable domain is DAMVIQNPRYQVTQFGKPVTLSCSQTLNHNVMYWYQQKSSQAPKLLFHYYDKDFNNEADTPDNFQSRRPNTSFCFLDIRSPGLGDTAMYLCATSLGFGEQYFGPGTRLTVT.

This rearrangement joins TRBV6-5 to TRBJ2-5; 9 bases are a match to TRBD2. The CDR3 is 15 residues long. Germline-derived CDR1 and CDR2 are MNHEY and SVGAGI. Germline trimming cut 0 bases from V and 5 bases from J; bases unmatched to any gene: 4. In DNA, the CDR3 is TGTGCCAGCAGTTACTCGCGGGGGGGCCGCGAGACCCAGTACTTC. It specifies CASSYSRGGRETQYF.

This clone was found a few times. CDR3 loop: CASSQVGGPSYNEQFF. As DNA, the CDR3 is TGCGCCAGCAGCCAAGTGGGGGGGCCATCCTACAATGAGCAGTTCTTC. The V and J genes are TRBV4-1 and TRBJ2-1; tentatively, D is TRBD2 (7 bases). V lost 1 base, J lost 1 base, and 11 bases lay in between. The CDR3 runs 16 residues. Germline V gene lookup returns CDR1 MGHRA and CDR2 YSYEKL.

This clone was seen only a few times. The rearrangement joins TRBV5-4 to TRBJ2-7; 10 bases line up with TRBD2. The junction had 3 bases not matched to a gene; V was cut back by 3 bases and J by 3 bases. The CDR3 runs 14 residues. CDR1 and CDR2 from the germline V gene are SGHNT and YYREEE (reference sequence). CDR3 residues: CASSSSGSFYEQYF. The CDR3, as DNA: TGTGCCAGCAGCTCTAGCGGGAGTTTCTACGAGCAGTACTTC.